These 13 T cell receptor beta chains originate from one sample sequenced in a study of cytomegalovirus exposure and HLA in healthy donors. The study ran its PCR with 60 Vbeta and 13 Jbeta primers. Only in-frame clones appear in the TCRdb table, and some are missing; sequencing was by immunoSEQ multiplex PCR. The table has over 150,000 clones, approximately 84% seen once; the top ten hold around 5%. Material: PBMCs. The receptors come from a girl aged 5 to 17 in good health and CMV-seropositive.

The V call is TRBV4-2, the J call TRBJ2-2; D not resolved. The CDR3 sequence is 13 residues long. V was shortened by 2 bases and J by 2 bases, with 3 bases between the two germline ends. Germline V lookup: CDR1 LGHNA, CDR2 YNFKEQ. CDR3 protein: CASSQTNTGELFF. Here the CDR3 DNA reads TGTGCCAGCAGCCAAACAAACACCGGGGAGCTGTTTTTT.

The chain recombines TRBV27 with TRBJ2-5; D possibly corresponds to TRBD1 (6 bases). The end of the DNA aligns better with TRBJ2-7, so the J call may be wrong. The length of the CDR3 is 14 residues. The germline V gene encodes CDR1 MNHEY and CDR2 SMNVEV (reference sequence). CDR3 amino acids: CASSSLQGTYEQYF. CDR3 DNA sequence: TGTGCCAGCAGCTCCCTACAGGGCACCTACGAGCAGTACTTC.

The rearrangement uses TRBV2 and TRBJ1-4, with 8 bases aligning to TRBD1. Trimming removed 3 bases from V and 7 bases from J; junction bases left unmatched: 4. This CDR3 has 14 residues. Per the germline V gene, CDR1 is SNHLY and CDR2 is FYNNEI. In DNA form, the CDR3 reads TGTGCCAGCAGTGATGGGCAGGGGGCTGAAAAACTGTTTTTT. The encoded protein is CASSDGQGAEKLFF.

The rearrangement links TRBV2 to TRBJ1-1; maybe TRBD1 (6 bases). Germline V gene lookup returns CDR1 SNHLY and CDR2 FYNNEI. The CDR3 has 13 residues. The V end lost 3 bases, the J end lost 11 bases, and 16 bases lay between the germline ends. Here the CDR3 DNA reads TGTGCCAGCAGTGAGGGCAGGGGTTTATCGGCTTTCTTT. As protein: CASSEGRGLSAFF. The full variable domain, its missing parts supplied by reference TRBV2 and TRBJ1-1, is EPEVTQTPSHQVTQMGQEVILRCVPISNHLYFYWYRQILGQKVEFLVSFYNNEISEKSEIFDDQFSVERPDGSNFTLKIRSTKLEDSAMYFCASSEGRGLSAFFGQGTRLTVV.

V is TRBV4-1 and J is TRBJ2-7; TRBD2 aligns across 8 bases. From germline, CDR1 is MGHRA and CDR2 YSYEKL. This CDR3 spans 16 amino acids. Germline trimming cut 1 base from V and 4 bases from J; bases unmatched to any gene: 9. This CDR3 is CASSQVSFGGGYEQYF. The CDR3 DNA reads TGCGCCAGCAGCCAAGTCTCTTTCGGGGGGGGGTACGAGCAGTACTTC.

The CDR3 reads CASSHRTGYNYEQYF. The CDR3, as DNA: TGTGCCAGCAGCCACCGGACAGGGTATAACTACGAGCAGTACTTC. V usage is TRBV14 and J usage is TRBJ2-7; 8 bases align to TRBD1. J gave up 3 bases and V 3 bases, and 7 bases lay outside the gene matches. Germline V gene sequence: CDR1 SGHDN, CDR2 FVKESK. The CDR3 loop spans 15 amino acids.

The chain is built from TRBV19 and TRBJ1-6, with 8 positions matching TRBD1. Germline CDR1 and CDR2: LNHDA and SQIVND (reference sequence). The CDR3 has 16 amino acids. Trimming cost V 7 bases and J 10 bases; bases outside gene matches: 15. The DNA for the CDR3 is TGTGCCAGTACTGCCTTACGAGGACAGGGCGGCTCACCCCTCCACTTT. The encoded protein is CASTALRGQGGSPLHF.

The V gene is TRBV19, the J gene TRBJ1-3, with D possibly being TRBD1 (5 bases). Germline loops: CDR1 LNHDA, CDR2 SQIVND (reference sequence). V was cut by 7 bases and J by 2 bases, with 9 bases left in between. The CDR3 covers 13 residues. In nucleotides, the CDR3 is TGTGCCAGTACCTCAGGGCCTGGAAACACCATATATTTT. Its protein product is CASTSGPGNTIYF.

The chain recombines TRBV4-1 with TRBJ1-4; 8 nucleotides line up with TRBD1. The V and J ends lost 2 bases and 10 bases, in that order; junction bases with no gene match: 12. The CDR3 runs to 16 residues. From germline, CDR1 is MGHRA and CDR2 YSYEKL. The chain's CDR3 is CASSQPLTGVRGKLFF. The CDR3, as DNA: TGCGCCAGCAGCCAACCGTTGACAGGGGTACGGGGAAAACTGTTTTTT.

The chain combines TRBV21-1 with TRBJ1-5. TRBV21-1 is reported as a pseudogene. CDR3 length equals 14 residues. DNA for the CDR3: TGTGCCAGCATCGCTCCCGAGGGCAATCAGCCCCAGCATTTT. Amino acids: CASIAPEGNQPQHF.

The chain links TRBV15 to TRBJ1-2; the D is unclear. Trimming stripped 6 bases from V and 1 base from J, with 12 bases between. This CDR3 is built from 14 residues. Germline V lookup: CDR1 LNHNV, CDR2 YYDKDF (reference sequence). In DNA form, the CDR3 reads TGTGCCACCAGGGGAGGACTGGGTAACTATGGCTACACCTTC. This codes for CATRGGLGNYGYTF.

CDR3 DNA: TGTGCCAGCAGCCCCCTCGGGGGGGCGAAGAACACCATATATTTT. This encodes CASSPLGGAKNTIYF. V gene TRBV9 combines with J gene TRBJ1-3, with a tentative D call TRBD1 (6 bases). V gave up 4 bases and J gave up 7 bases, with 18 bases separating them. The CDR3 has 15 residues. Germline lookup yields CDR1 SGDLS and CDR2 YYNGEE. The full variable domain, rest sourced from reference TRBV9 and TRBJ1-3, is DSGVTQTPKHLITATGQRVTLRCSPRSGDLSVYWYQQSLDQGLQFLIQYYNGEERAKGNILERFSAQQFPDLHSELNLSSLELGDSALYFCASSPLGGAKNTIYFGEGSWLTVV.

This clone is a singleton in its sample. J is TRBJ1-4 and V is TRBV6-5; D unclear. Germline V lookup: CDR1 MNHEY, CDR2 SVGAGI. V was clipped by 6 bases and J by 3 bases, with 8 bases between them. CDR3 length: 13 residues. This CDR3 reads CASSPRANEKLFF. CDR3 nucleotide sequence: TGTGCCAGCAGCCCGCGGGCTAATGAAAAACTGTTTTTT.